This T cell receptor (beta chain) was recovered during a study of T cell responses to AZD1222 COVID-19 vaccine. Points on this clone: Antigen specificity is unknown.

Second doses at about 4 or about 12 weeks were pooled. CDR3 size: 15 residues. CDR1 is MNHEY, CDR2 SVGAGI, per germline. V was trimmed by 2 bases and J by 4 bases, leaving 14 bases between them. Clones were sequenced by immunoSEQ multiplex PCR, and TCRdb holds only the in-frame ones, with some missing. The table records about 110,000 clones, about nine tenths of them present only once. Study-wide points: An increase in Spike-specific TCR breadth and depth was observed after two AZD1222 doses. Unmutated variant regions are reportedly targeted by nearly half of spike-specific TCRs.

The chain recombines TRBV6-5 with TRBJ1-2; D might be TRBD1 (6 bases). This TCR derives from an adult who received the AZD1222 COVID-19 vaccine. The sequenced sample was peripheral blood, obtained 28 days after the second AZD1222 dose. The CDR3 nucleotides are TGTGCCAGCAGTTACAAGATTCGGGGGCTCTATGGCTACACCTTC. This sequence encodes CASSYKIRGLYGYTF.